A single sample is the source of the 29 T cell receptor beta chains below, sequenced in a study of healthy donors' naive CD4 and CD8 T cells. Starting from 500 ng of total RNA, TCR libraries were made with linear amplification. TCRdb re-called the reads through MiXCR, storing one row per CDR3 protein. This sample has 150,000 to 200,000 distinct CDR3 sequences, with 65% to 75% found just once. Sequenced: naive CD4+ and CD8+ T cells sorted from blood, pooled from several donors. These TCRs come from a pool of human donors in good health; the sample pools cells from several healthy donors.

This chain uses TRBV29-1 with TRBJ1-3, with D possibly being TRBD1 (5 bases). Germline assignment: CDR1 SQVTM and CDR2 ANQGSEA. V was trimmed by 7 bases and J by 0 bases, leaving 10 bases between them. The CDR3 is made up of 13 amino acids. The CDR3 nucleotides are TGCAGCGCAGTGGACAACTCTGGAAACACCATATATTTT. It translates to CSAVDNSGNTIYF.

This clonotype was found once. This sequence joins TRBV4-1 and TRBJ2-1, with D maybe TRBD2 (7 bases). Germline V gives CDR1 MGHRA, CDR2 YSYEKL. The CDR3 extends over 17 amino acids. V was cut by 4 bases and J by 3 bases, with 19 bases left in between. CDR3 sequence (DNA): TGCGCCAGCAGCCGGGTCCTAAGCGGGGACATCTACAATGAGCAGTTCTTC. Translation gives CASSRVLSGDIYNEQFF.

The chain uses TRBV27 and TRBJ2-3, with D possibly being TRBD2 (6 bases). The ends were cut back, 3 bases at V and 4 bases at J, with 11 bases in the middle. The germline CDR1 and CDR2 sequences are MNHEY and SMNVEV (reference sequence). The CDR3 runs 14 residues. The CDR3 sequence: CASSLFGSSDTQYF. In nucleotides, the CDR3 is TGTGCCAGCAGTTTGTTCGGGAGCTCAGATACGCAGTATTTT.

This chain uses TRBV10-3 with TRBJ2-3; the D gene is possibly TRBD1 (5 bases). V was shortened by 3 bases and J by 0 bases, with 22 bases between the two germline ends. This CDR3 has 19 residues. Germline CDR1 is ENHRY and CDR2 is SYGVKD. The CDR3 coding sequence is TGTGCCATCAGTGAAGCGTTGGGTGACAGCGCCACTAGCACAGATACGCAGTATTTT. The encoded protein is CAISEALGDSATSTDTQYF.

This clonotype has only a few counts. The rearrangement links TRBV4-1 to TRBJ1-5, with no clear D. The CDR3 is 13 amino acids. CDR1 is MGHRA and CDR2 is YSYEKL in the germline V gene. V lost 5 bases to trimming and J lost 5 bases, with 10 bases between them. CDR3 DNA: TGCGCCAGCAGCGTCTCCGCGGATCAGCCCCAGCATTTT. Amino acids: CASSVSADQPQHF.

The chain has TRBV12-3 or TRBV12-4 and TRBJ2-7; 7 bases are shared with TRBD1. The length of the CDR3 is 13 residues. The V and J ends lost 7 bases and 4 bases, in that order; junction bases with no gene match: 7. This CDR3 is CASMGTEGYEQYF. The CDR3 nucleotides are TGTGCCAGCATGGGGACAGAGGGATACGAGCAGTACTTC.

The rearrangement joins TRBV5-5 to TRBJ2-3; 9 bases align to TRBD2. The J segment lost 0 bases and the V segment lost 2 bases, leaving 4 bases of the junction unmatched. The V gene's germline CDR1 is SGHKS and CDR2 YYEKEE (reference sequence). This CDR3 contains 16 residues. DNA of the CDR3: TGTGCCAGCAGCTTCGCGGGAGGGCCTAGCACAGATACGCAGTATTTT. Amino acid sequence: CASSFAGGPSTDTQYF.

This clonotype was detected only a few times. V usage is TRBV29-1 and J usage is TRBJ1-1; TRBD1 might be the D (5 bases). CDR1 and CDR2 (germline): SQVTM, ANQGSEA. The CDR3 has 10 amino acids. The ends were cut back, 3 bases at V and 7 bases at J, with 6 bases in the middle. The CDR3 spells CSVDGGEAFF. CDR3 bases: TGCAGCGTTGATGGGGGTGAAGCTTTCTTT.

The J gene is TRBJ2-7, the V gene TRBV19, with 7 bases matching TRBD1. Losses at the gene ends were 1 base for V and 3 bases for J; bases not matched to a gene: 9. Germline V lookup: CDR1 LNHDA, CDR2 SQIVND (reference sequence). The CDR3 is 16 residues long. CDR3: CASSIGRGRTGYEQYF. As DNA, the CDR3 is TGTGCCAGTAGTATAGGAAGGGGACGGACAGGCTACGAGCAGTACTTC.

The genes are TRBV29-1 and TRBJ2-1; 8 positions agree with TRBD1. The CDR3 runs 13 residues. The germline V gene encodes CDR1 SQVTM and CDR2 ANQGSEA. Trimming removed 4 bases from V and 7 bases from J; junction bases left unmatched: 6. CDR3 loop: CSVVTGVLNEQFF. In nucleotides, the CDR3 is TGCAGCGTTGTGACAGGGGTCTTGAATGAGCAGTTCTTC.

This clonotype was counted once. The chain uses TRBV6-6 and TRBJ1-6; TRBD1 matches at 7 bases. This CDR3 is built from 15 residues. J gave up 5 bases and V 6 bases, and 7 bases lay outside the gene matches. Germline CDR1 is MNHNY and CDR2 is SVGAGI (reference sequence). The CDR3 DNA reads as TGTGCCAGCAGATCCTCCGGGACAGATAATTCACCCCTCCACTTT. This sequence encodes CASRSSGTDNSPLHF.

The chain carries TRBV5-6 and TRBJ1-1; no firm D call. Deletions cut 0 bases from V and 1 base from J, with 7 bases between. The CDR3 length is 14 residues. CDR1 is SGHDT, CDR2 YYEEEE, per germline. The CDR3, as DNA: TGTGCCAGCAGCTTGGTGGTCGGGAACACTGAAGCTTTCTTT. Encoded protein: CASSLVVGNTEAFF.

The V gene is TRBV29-1, the J gene TRBJ2-7; D gene unclear. The germline gives CDR1 SQVTM, CDR2 ANQGSEA. The CDR3 covers 13 residues. Trimming left V 0 bases short and J 3 bases short, with 9 bases between. The DNA of the CDR3 is TGCAGCGTTGAAGACAGGAATAACTACGAGCAGTACTTC. It is translated as CSVEDRNNYEQYF.

The chain is built from TRBV6-5 and TRBJ2-7; TRBD2 matches at 7 bases. J gave up 3 bases and V 6 bases, and 11 bases lay outside the gene matches. The V gene's germline CDR1 is MNHEY and CDR2 SVGAGI. CDR3 size: 15 residues. The CDR3 spells CASSETGGTRYEQYF. The CDR3 DNA reads TGTGCCAGCAGCGAAACGGGGGGAACCCGCTACGAGCAGTACTTC.

The V and J genes are TRBV5-1 and TRBJ2-7; TRBD1 or TRBD2 may be the D gene (6 bases each). V dropped 1 base and J dropped 6 bases, with 14 bases sitting between them. Germline V gene data show CDR1 as SGHRS and CDR2 as YFSETQ. The CDR3 has 14 amino acids. The CDR3 DNA reads TGCGCCAGCAGCTTGTCGGGGGCGAGCTCCGAGCAGTACTTC. Its translation: CASSLSGASSEQYF. Variable domain in full (rest from reference TRBV5-1 and TRBJ2-7): KAGVTQTPRYLIKTRGQQVTLSCSPISGHRSVSWYQQTPGQGLQFLFEYFSETQRNKGNFPGRFSGRQFSNSRSEMNVSTLELGDSALYLCASSLSGASSEQYFGPGTRLTVT.

This clonotype was counted a single time. CDR3 protein: CASSLVQGLGYGYTF. DNA for the CDR3: TGTGCCAGCAGCTTGGTACAGGGGCTGGGGTATGGCTACACCTTC. The chain combines TRBV5-6 with TRBJ1-2; 7 nucleotides align to TRBD1. With 0 bases clipped from V and 5 bases from J, the junction kept 7 bases outside the gene matches. This CDR3 spans 15 amino acids. Germline loops: CDR1 SGHDT, CDR2 YYEEEE.

This rearrangement joins TRBV6-2 or TRBV6-3 to TRBJ2-7; 8 nucleotides agree with TRBD1. The V segment lost 5 bases and the J segment 5 bases; nucleotides outside the gene matches: 14. The CDR3 sequence is 16 residues long. Germline CDR1 MNHEY, CDR2 SVGEGT. CDR3 nucleotides: TGTGCCAGCAGTGCTACCGGGACAGGTAATATCGACGAGCAGTACTTC. It codes for CASSATGTGNIDEQYF.

V and J are TRBV13 and TRBJ2-3; D ambiguous. The germline V gene encodes CDR1 PRHDT and CDR2 FYEKMQ (reference sequence). The CDR3 consists of 12 residues. Trimming removed 8 bases from V and 2 bases from J, with 8 bases in between. CDR3 coding DNA: TGTGCCAGCGTTGATCACACAGATACGCAGTATTTT. It translates to CASVDHTDTQYF.

The V gene is TRBV4-3, the J gene TRBJ2-1; weak D call: TRBD1 (6 bases). There are 19 residues in the CDR3. Germline values: CDR1 LGHNA, CDR2 YSLEER. V was trimmed by 3 bases and J by 0 bases, leaving 21 bases between them. CDR3 loop: CASSHLTPTGESSYNEQFF. The DNA of the CDR3 is TGCGCCAGCAGCCACCTTACCCCGACAGGAGAGAGCTCCTACAATGAGCAGTTCTTC.

This chain connects TRBV2 to TRBJ2-1; no clear D. With 1 base removed from V and 4 bases from J, the gap between germline ends came to 11 bases. Germline CDR1 is SNHLY and CDR2 is FYNNEI. The CDR3 is 15 amino acids. CDR3 loop: CASSEEQDVYNEQFF. DNA of the CDR3: TGTGCCAGCAGTGAAGAGCAGGACGTTTACAATGAGCAGTTCTTC.

The chain employs TRBV2 and TRBJ1-5; D remains ambiguous. The germline V gene encodes CDR1 SNHLY and CDR2 FYNNEI. The ends were cut back, 4 bases at V and 4 bases at J, with 11 bases in the middle. This CDR3 has 14 amino acids. As DNA, the CDR3 is TGTGCCAGCAGTGTAGTAGAGCAGAATCAGCCCCAGCATTTT. The encoded protein is CASSVVEQNQPQHF.

This clonotype was seen only a few times. This chain uses TRBV6-2 or TRBV6-3 with TRBJ2-7; D tentatively fits TRBD1 or TRBD2 (5 bases each). Germline CDR1 and CDR2: MNHEY and SVGEGT. This CDR3 region has 13 residues. The V end lost 4 bases, the J end lost 4 bases, and 11 bases lay between the germline ends. The CDR3 DNA reads TGTGCCAGCAGTTTGGGCAGGGAGTACGAGCAGTACTTC. Protein product: CASSLGREYEQYF.

The chain couples TRBV14 to TRBJ1-6; D is unclear. CDR1 and CDR2 (germline): SGHDN, FVKESK. V was trimmed by 4 bases and J by 6 bases, leaving 10 bases between them. CDR3 length equals 14 residues. CDR3 DNA sequence: TGTGCCAGCAGCCCCCGACGGATTAATTCACCCCTCCACTTT. This translates into CASSPRRINSPLHF.

The chain links TRBV29-1 to TRBJ2-3; 11 bases line up with TRBD2. Germline V gives CDR1 SQVTM, CDR2 ANQGSEA. The length of the CDR3 is 15 residues. V lost 4 bases, J lost 4 bases, and 7 bases stayed unmatched. The CDR3 DNA follows: TGCAGCGTTGTCGTAGCGGGAGGGCCTCCAGATACGCAGTATTTT. This codes for CSVVVAGGPPDTQYF.

CDR3 in DNA: TGTGCCAGTAGTCAGAGGTCACGCGAAACCGATACGCAGTATTTT. Amino acid sequence: CASSQRSRETDTQYF. The gene calls are TRBV19 and TRBJ2-3; D is uncertain. V was clipped by 5 bases and J by 6 bases, with 18 bases between them. Per germline, CDR1 LNHDA and CDR2 SQIVND (reference sequence). This CDR3 comprises 15 residues.

This clonotype was seen only once. The V gene is TRBV7-2, the J gene TRBJ2-3; 7 bases align to TRBD1. Germline V CDR1 and CDR2: SGHTA, FQGNSA. The V gene end was trimmed by 3 bases and the J gene end by 2 bases; junction bases not matched to a gene: 8. This CDR3 is 16 amino acids long. In nucleotides, the CDR3 is TGTGCCAGCAGCTTTCACTTCGGGACAGCCACAGATACGCAGTATTTT. Protein: CASSFHFGTATDTQYF.

This chain links TRBV6-5 with TRBJ2-3, with a weak D call TRBD2 (6 bases). CDR3 length: 14 residues. CDR1 MNHEY and CDR2 SVGAGI come from the germline V gene. V was trimmed by 8 bases and J by 1 base, leaving 13 bases between them. The CDR3: CASSGLLGTDTQYF. The CDR3 nucleotides are TGTGCCAGCTCGGGACTCCTTGGCACAGATACGCAGTATTTT.

The genes are TRBV29-1 and TRBJ2-7; D is uncertain. CDR1 and CDR2 from the germline V gene are SQVTM and ANQGSEA. V was cut by 5 bases and J by 0 bases, with 11 bases left in between. The length of the CDR3 is 13 residues. CDR3 protein: CSVMGRSSYEQYF. The CDR3 DNA reads TGCAGCGTTATGGGCAGGAGCTCCTACGAGCAGTACTTC.

The chain joins TRBV29-1 to TRBJ2-3; 8 bases line up with TRBD1. Germline CDR1 is SQVTM and CDR2 is ANQGSEA. V shed 3 bases, J shed 3 bases, and the junction held 5 bases outside the gene matches. The CDR3 loop spans 14 amino acids. In DNA form, the CDR3 reads TGCAGCGTTGACCAGGGGGCAGGTACAGATACGCAGTATTTT. Translation gives CSVDQGAGTDTQYF.